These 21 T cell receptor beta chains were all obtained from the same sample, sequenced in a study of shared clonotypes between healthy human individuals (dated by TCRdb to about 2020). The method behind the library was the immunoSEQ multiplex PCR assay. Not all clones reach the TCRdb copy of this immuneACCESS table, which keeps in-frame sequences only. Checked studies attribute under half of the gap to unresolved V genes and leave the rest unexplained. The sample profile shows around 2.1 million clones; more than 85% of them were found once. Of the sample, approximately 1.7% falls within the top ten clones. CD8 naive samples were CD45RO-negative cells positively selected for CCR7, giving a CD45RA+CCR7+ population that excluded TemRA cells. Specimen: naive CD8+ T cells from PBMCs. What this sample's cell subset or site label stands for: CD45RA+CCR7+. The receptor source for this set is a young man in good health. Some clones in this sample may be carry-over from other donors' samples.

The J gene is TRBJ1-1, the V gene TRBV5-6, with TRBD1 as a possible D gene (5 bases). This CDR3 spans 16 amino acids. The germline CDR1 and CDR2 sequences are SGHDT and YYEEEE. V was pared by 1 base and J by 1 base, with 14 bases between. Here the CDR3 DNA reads TGTGCCAGCAGCTTGTTTATTACCGGGGCGAACACTGAAGCTTTCTTT. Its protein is CASSLFITGANTEAFF.

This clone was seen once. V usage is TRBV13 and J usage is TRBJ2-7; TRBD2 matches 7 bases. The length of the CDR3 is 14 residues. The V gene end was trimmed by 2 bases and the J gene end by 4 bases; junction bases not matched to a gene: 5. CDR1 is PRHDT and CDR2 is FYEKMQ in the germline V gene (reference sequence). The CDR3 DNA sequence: TGTGCCAGCAGCTTACTGCGGGAGCCGTACGAGCAGTACTTC. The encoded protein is CASSLLREPYEQYF. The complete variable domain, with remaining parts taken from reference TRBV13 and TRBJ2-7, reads AAGVIQSPRHLIKEKRETATLKCYPIPRHDTVYWYQQGPGQDPQFLISFYEKMQSDKGSIPDRFSAQQFSDYHSELNMSSLELGDSALYFCASSLLREPYEQYFGPGTRLTVT.

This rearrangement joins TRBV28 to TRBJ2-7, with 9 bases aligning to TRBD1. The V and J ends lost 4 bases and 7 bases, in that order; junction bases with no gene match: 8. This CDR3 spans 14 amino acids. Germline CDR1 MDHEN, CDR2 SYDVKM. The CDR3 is CASSSGQGVVEQYF. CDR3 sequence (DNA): TGTGCCAGCAGTTCGGGACAGGGCGTTGTAGAGCAGTACTTC.

This CDR3 is CASSDYFSQGRRTGELFF. In DNA form, the CDR3 reads TGTGCCAGCAGTGACTACTTCAGTCAGGGAAGGCGCACCGGGGAGCTGTTTTTT. The chain combines TRBV6-4 with TRBJ2-2; TRBD1 might be the D (5 bases). The CDR3 covers 18 residues. Trimming removed 1 base at V and 4 bases at J, with 19 bases between. Germline values: CDR1 MRHNA, CDR2 SNTAGT.

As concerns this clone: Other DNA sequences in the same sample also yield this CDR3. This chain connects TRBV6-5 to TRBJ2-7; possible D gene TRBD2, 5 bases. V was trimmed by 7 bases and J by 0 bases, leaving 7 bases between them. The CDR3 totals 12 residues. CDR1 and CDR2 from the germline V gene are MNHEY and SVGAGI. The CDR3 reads CASTGSSYEQYF. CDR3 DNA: TGTGCCAGCACTGGGAGCTCCTACGAGCAGTACTTC.

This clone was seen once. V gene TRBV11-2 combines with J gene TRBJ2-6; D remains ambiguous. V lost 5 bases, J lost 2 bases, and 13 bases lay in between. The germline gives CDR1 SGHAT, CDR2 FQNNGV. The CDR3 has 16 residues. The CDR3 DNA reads TGTGCCAGCAGCGGAGTTTCGGTGGCTGGGGCCAACGTCCTGACTTTC. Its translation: CASSGVSVAGANVLTF.

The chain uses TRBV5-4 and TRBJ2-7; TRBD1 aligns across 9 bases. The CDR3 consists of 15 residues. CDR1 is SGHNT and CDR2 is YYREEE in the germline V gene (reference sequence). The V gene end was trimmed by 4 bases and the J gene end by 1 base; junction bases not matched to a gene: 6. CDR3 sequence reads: CASSHQDRGSYEQYF. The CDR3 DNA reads TGTGCCAGCAGCCACCAAGACAGGGGGTCCTACGAGCAGTACTTC. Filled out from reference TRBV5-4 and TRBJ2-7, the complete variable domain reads ETGVTQSPTHLIKTRGQQVTLRCSSQSGHNTVSWYQQALGQGPQFIFQYYREEENGRGNFPPRFSGLQFPNYSSELNVNALELDDSALYLCASSHQDRGSYEQYFGPGTRLTVT.

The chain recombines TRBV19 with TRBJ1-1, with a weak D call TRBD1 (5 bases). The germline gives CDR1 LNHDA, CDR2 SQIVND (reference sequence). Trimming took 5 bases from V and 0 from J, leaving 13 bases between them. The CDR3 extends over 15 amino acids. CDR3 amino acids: CASSPRTLMNTEAFF. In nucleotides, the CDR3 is TGTGCCAGTAGTCCGAGGACACTAATGAACACTGAAGCTTTCTTT.

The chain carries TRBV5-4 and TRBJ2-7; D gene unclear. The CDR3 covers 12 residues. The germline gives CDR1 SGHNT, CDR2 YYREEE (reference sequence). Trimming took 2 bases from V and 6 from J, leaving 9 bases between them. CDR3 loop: CASSFAEREQYF. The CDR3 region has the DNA TGTGCCAGCAGCTTTGCGGAGCGCGAGCAGTACTTC.

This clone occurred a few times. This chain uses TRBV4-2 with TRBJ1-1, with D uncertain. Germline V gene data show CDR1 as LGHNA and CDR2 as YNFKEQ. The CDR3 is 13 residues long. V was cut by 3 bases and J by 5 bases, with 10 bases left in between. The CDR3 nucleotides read TGTGCCAGCAGCCAGGACTCTAGGACTGAAGCTTTCTTT. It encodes CASSQDSRTEAFF.

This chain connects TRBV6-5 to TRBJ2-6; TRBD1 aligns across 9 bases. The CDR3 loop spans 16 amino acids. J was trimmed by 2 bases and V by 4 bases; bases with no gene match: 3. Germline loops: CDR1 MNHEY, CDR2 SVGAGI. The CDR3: CASSSGQGTGANVLTF. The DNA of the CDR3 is TGTGCCAGCAGTTCAGGACAGGGGACTGGGGCCAACGTCCTGACTTTC.

The DNA for the CDR3 is TGTGCCAGCAGTACAGGGTTCGGGCCCTACAATGAGCAGTTCTTC. This sequence encodes CASSTGFGPYNEQFF. This chain joins TRBV6-6 and TRBJ2-1; D may be TRBD1 (6 bases). Trimming left V 5 bases short and J 2 bases short, with 13 bases between. The germline gives CDR1 MNHNY, CDR2 SVGAGI (reference sequence). There are 15 residues in the CDR3.

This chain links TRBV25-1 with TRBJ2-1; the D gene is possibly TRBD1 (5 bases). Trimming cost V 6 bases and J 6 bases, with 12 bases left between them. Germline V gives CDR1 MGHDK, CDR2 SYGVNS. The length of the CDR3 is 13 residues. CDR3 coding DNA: TGTGCCAGCAGCGACAGAACATTCAATGAGCAGTTCTTC. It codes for CASSDRTFNEQFF.

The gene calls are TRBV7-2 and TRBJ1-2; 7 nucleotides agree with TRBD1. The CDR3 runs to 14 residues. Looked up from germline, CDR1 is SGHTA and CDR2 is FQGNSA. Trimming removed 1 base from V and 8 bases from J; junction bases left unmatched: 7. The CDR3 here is CASSLGQGESGYTF. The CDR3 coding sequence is TGTGCCAGCAGCTTAGGGCAGGGGGAAAGCGGCTACACCTTC.

The CDR3 region is CASAPRDRVYSGANVLTF. The CDR3 bases are TGTGCCAGCGCCCCCCGGGACAGGGTATACTCTGGGGCCAACGTCCTGACTTTC. The chain links TRBV27 to TRBJ2-6, with TRBD1 identical over 9 bases. From germline, CDR1 is MNHEY and CDR2 SMNVEV (reference sequence). The CDR3 runs to 18 residues. Trimming at V came to 8 bases and at J to 0 bases, leaving 11 bases not matched to a gene.

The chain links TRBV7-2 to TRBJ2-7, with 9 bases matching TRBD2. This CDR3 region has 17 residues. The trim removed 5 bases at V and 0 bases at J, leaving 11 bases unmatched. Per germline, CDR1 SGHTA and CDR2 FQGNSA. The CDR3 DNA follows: TGTGCCAGCAGCCCGCAAATAGCGGGAGAGGCCTCCTACGAGCAGTACTTC. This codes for CASSPQIAGEASYEQYF.

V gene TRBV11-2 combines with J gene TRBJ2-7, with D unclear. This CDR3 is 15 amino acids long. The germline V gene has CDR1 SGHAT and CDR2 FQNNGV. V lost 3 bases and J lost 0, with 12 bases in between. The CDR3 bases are TGTGCCAGCAGCTTTTCGGCGGAAGCCTCCTACGAGCAGTACTTC. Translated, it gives CASSFSAEASYEQYF.

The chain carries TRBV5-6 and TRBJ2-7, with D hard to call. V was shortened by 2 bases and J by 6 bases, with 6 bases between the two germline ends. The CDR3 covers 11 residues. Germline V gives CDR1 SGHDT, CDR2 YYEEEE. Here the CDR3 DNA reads TGTGCCAGCAGCTTTGGCACCGAGCAGTACTTC. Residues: CASSFGTEQYF. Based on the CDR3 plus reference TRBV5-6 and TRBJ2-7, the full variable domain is DAGVTQSPTHLIKTRGQQVTLRCSPKSGHDTVSWYQQALGQGPQFIFQYYEEEERQRGNFPDRFSGHQFPNYSSELNVNALLLGDSALYLCASSFGTEQYFGPGTRLTVT.

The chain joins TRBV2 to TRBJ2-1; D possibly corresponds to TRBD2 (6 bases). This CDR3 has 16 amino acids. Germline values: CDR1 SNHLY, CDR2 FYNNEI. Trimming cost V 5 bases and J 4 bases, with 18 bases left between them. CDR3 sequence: CASSYSDYSTYNEQFF. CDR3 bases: TGTGCCAGCAGTTACTCGGACTACTCGACTTACAATGAGCAGTTCTTC.

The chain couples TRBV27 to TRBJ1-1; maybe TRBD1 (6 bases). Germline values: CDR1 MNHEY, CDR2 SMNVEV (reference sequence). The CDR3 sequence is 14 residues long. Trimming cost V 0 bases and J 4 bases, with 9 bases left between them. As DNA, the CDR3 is TGTGCCAGCAGTTTATCGAAGGACAGCACTGAAGCTTTCTTT. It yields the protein CASSLSKDSTEAFF.

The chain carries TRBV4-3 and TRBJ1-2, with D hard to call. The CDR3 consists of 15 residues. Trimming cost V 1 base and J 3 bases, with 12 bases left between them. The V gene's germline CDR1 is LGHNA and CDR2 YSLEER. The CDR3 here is CASSQGLTHYYGYTF. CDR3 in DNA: TGCGCCAGCAGCCAAGGACTAACCCATTACTATGGCTACACCTTC.